This T cell receptor beta chain appears in the sequencing data of a study of blood T cells in healthy people across ages. V was clipped by 10 bases and J by 8 bases, with 15 bases between them. Looked up from germline, CDR1 is ENHRY and CDR2 is SYGVKD. CDR3 length: 12 amino acids. Together with a sample-barcoded 5' primer, a J-beta primer mix was included in a second PCR lasting about 7 to 11 cycles. TCRdb reprocessed the 5' RACE reads via MiXCR and lists one record per CDR3 protein. The sample shows 1.5 million to 2 million distinct CDR3 sequences, 28% of them seen only once. This clonotype was recorded at least ten times.

The clonotype was recovered from a woman aged 25 to 39 in good health. The sequenced sample consisted of blood. J is TRBJ2-1 and V is TRBV10-3; no firm D call. This chain's CDR3 is CATLGQVDEQFF. The DNA for the CDR3 is TGTGCCACCCTAGGGCAGGTAGATGAGCAGTTCTTC.